Here is one TCR beta chain with its context. This clonotype was counted only a few times. Its antigen target is currently unknown. No much larger clonotype is one base removed from it; base qualities were not supplied. Only healthy Caucasian donors were included. The study also sequenced three unrelated non-twin adults: a male aged 18 to 30, a male aged 50 to 59 and a female aged 50 to 59. Miltenyi CD45RO+ enrichment and human naive T-cell isolation kits were used to isolate memory (CD45RO+) and naive T cells from PBMC. V is reduced by 6 bases and J by 6 bases, leaving a spacing of 14 bases between them. Including the terminal cysteine and phenylalanine, the CDR3 comprises 14 residues. Left in the record is the CDR3 DNA by itself, 42 bases read in frame from the first base. The sample belongs to a study of identical twins (TCRdb year 2016). General notes on the study: The study deep-sequenced TCR alpha and beta repertoires from monozygotic twins, unrelated adults of various ages and cord blood to test whether fetal clonotypes persist. To rule out contamination, replicate twin experiments were performed at different times with different library preparation protocols.

The library was generated by 5' RACE. Sequencing instrument: Illumina HiSeq 2000. A universal primer binding site was added through template switching, and the final cDNA carried a unique molecular identifier so that TCR cDNA molecules could be counted accurately. Specific primers in the conserved constant-segment region were used to synthesize first-strand cDNA for TCR alpha and beta chains. To control for contamination, every cDNA library was double barcoded, receiving both a SMART-Mk sample barcode and Illumina barcodes. Two successive PCR steps introduced TruSeq adapter sequences along with Illumina sample barcodes. TCR alpha and beta cDNA libraries were sequenced on the Illumina HiSeq platform with custom primers. In the source study's methods: Unique molecular identifiers were extracted from raw reads with MiGEC, and CDR3 positions were determined with MiXCR. Recombination models were inferred per individual with the repgenHMM and IGoR tools using an EM algorithm. Shared clonotype analysis was performed with the tcR package in R, normalizing sharing by the product of cloneset sizes. Out-of-frame nonproductive sequences were analyzed to study raw recombination free of thymic and clonal selection effects. The raw public reads went through TCRdb reprocessing: fastp at Q25, MiXCR clone calling, in-frame beta chains kept. Identical CDR3 proteins give one entry, which carries the most common genes and DNA. The V and J calls, along with clone size, are taken from TCRdb and not from the paper's own processing. A total of about 690,000 distinct CDR3 sequences appear in this sample, 5.5% to 6.5% of them only once. The top ten clonotypes cover 1.5% to 2% of the sample.

Study-wide findings and limitations: In monozygotic twins, recombination models systematically underestimated out-of-frame TCR alpha sharing, but the models matched the sharing seen between unrelated individuals. Because the same donors could not be followed over many years, the conclusions depended on cross-sectional statistical analysis. Fewer insertions were carried by abundant cord blood beta clonotypes, a similar but weaker trend appeared in young adult naive repertoires, and no such trend appeared in memory repertoires. Compared with coincidental sharing between unrelated individuals, out-of-frame TCR alpha sequences shared between twins had an excess of sequences with low generation probability. The excess sharing between twins in beta out-of-frame sequences was weaker because fewer shared sequences reduced the signal-to-noise ratio. Invariant T cells such as MAIT and iNKT could partly confound zero-insertion analyses, though diverse VJ usage argued against this for most clonotypes.

The rearranged chain carries TRBV12-3 or TRBV12-4 and TRBJ1-4; perhaps TRBD1 is the D gene, with 6 bases matching. Sequencing input: naive T cells sorted from blood. The meaning of the sample's cell subset or site label: cells isolated with a human naive T-cell isolation kit. The TCR sequence derives from a man aged 18 to 29 in good health. The sequenced DNA is TGTGCCAGCAGCGTTGGGGGGCTGGATGAAAAACTGTTTTTT. Translation gives CASSVGGLDEKLFF.